This T cell receptor beta chain is from a study of blood T cell repertoires in COVID-19. Recruitment covered about 26 US areas and drew participants whose ages spanned 18 to 89 years. Two consecutive negative NP/OP PCR tests, clearance, or resolved symptoms defined Cohort 3 recovery. CDR1 is SGDLS and CDR2 is YYNGEE in the germline V gene. The length of the CDR3 is 14 residues. Deletions cut 2 bases from V and 0 bases from J, with 7 bases between. Methods used by the authors: For nucleated cells, counts were estimated from reference gene primer amplification. Profiled with immunoSEQ multiplex PCR; TCRdb holds only in-frame clones, not every one. V and J calls plus clone size are reproduced from that table; the DNA served to infer D and trimming. Altogether some 270,000 clones are present, about four fifths being singletons, with the ten largest covering around 3.7%.

The chain recombines TRBV9 with TRBJ2-3; no definite D call. The sequenced sample was PBMCs or T cells enriched from blood (not recorded which). The TCR was taken from a man aged 45-60 years who had recovered from COVID-19. CDR3 nucleotide sequence: TGTGCCAGCAGCGTGAGGAGTAGCACAGATACGCAGTATTTT. Encoded protein: CASSVRSSTDTQYF.